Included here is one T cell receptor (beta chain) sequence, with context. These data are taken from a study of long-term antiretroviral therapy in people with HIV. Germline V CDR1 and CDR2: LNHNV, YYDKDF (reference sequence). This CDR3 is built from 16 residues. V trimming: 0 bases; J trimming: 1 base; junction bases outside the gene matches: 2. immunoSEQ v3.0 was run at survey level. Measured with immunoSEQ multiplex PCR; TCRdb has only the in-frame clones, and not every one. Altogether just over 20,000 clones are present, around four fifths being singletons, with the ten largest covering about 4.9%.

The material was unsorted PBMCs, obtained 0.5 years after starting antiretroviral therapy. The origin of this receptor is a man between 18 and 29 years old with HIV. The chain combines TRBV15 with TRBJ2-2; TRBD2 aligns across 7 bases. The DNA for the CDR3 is TGTGCCACCAGCAGAGAGGCTAGCGGGAACACCGGGGAGCTGTTTTTT. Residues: CATSREASGNTGELFF.